The source of this T cell receptor (beta chain) is a study of Ad26.COV2.S vaccination and SARS-CoV-2 variants. The CDR3 has 14 amino acids. V trimming: 4 bases; J trimming: 4 bases; junction bases outside the gene matches: 5. The germline gives CDR1 MDHEN, CDR2 SYDVKM. Treatment noted: over 15 received Ad26.COV2.S at low or high dose, single or two shots; 5 received placebo; per-sample allocation not given. Collection of samples fell on day 63 after the first vaccine or placebo injection. Profiling relied on immunoSEQ multiplex PCR, and the TCRdb table lists in-frame clones only, not all of them. Among 410,000 or so clones listed, approximately 92% were seen once.

The source of this sequence is a person aged 18 to 59 who received the Ad26.COV2.S COVID-19 vaccine or a placebo. V gene TRBV28 combines with J gene TRBJ1-2; 8 positions agree with TRBD1. Sample: peripheral blood, taken in a trial of Ad26.COV2.S vaccine versus placebo. The CDR3 loop is CASSWGRGPYGYTF. CDR3 in DNA: TGTGCCAGCAGTTGGGGCAGGGGGCCCTATGGCTACACCTTC.